These 25 T cell receptor beta chains share one sample of origin, sequenced in a study of T cell repertoires in cytomegalovirus infection (dated by TCRdb to the late 2010s). Sequenced on an Illumina HiSeq 1500. In TCRdb, the public reads were trimmed at Q25 with fastp and aligned with MiXCR, with productive beta chains retained. When rows share a CDR3 protein, they turn into one entry using the most common DNA and genes. This sample comprises approximately 730,000 distinct CDR3 sequences, 25% to 30% of them detected only once. Of the sample, approximately 14% falls within the top ten clones. Their target antigens are unknown. The sample's treatment or condition label, decoded: in vitro stimulation with specific CMV peptide epitopes to enrich CMV-specific T cells. The material sequenced was cultured CD8+ T cells from PBMCs, taken from culture after CMV antigen stimulation. Receptors were obtained from a human donor in good health (CMV status not recorded). Some clones in this sample may be carry-over from other donors' samples.

The chain employs TRBV6-2 or TRBV6-3 and TRBJ2-1; 11 nucleotides match TRBD2. From germline, CDR1 is MNHEY and CDR2 SVGEGT. J was trimmed by 3 bases and V by 7 bases; bases with no gene match: 5. This CDR3 spans 15 amino acids. In nucleotides, the CDR3 is TGTGCCAGCATCGTAGCGGGGGGGGTCTACAATGAGCAGTTCTTC. Protein product: CASIVAGGVYNEQFF.

This clonotype occurred many times. This chain links TRBV5-1 with TRBJ2-7, with TRBD2 as a possible D gene (6 bases). Germline loops: CDR1 SGHRS, CDR2 YFSETQ. Trimming shortened V by 4 bases and J by 4 bases, and 15 bases separated the two germline ends. This CDR3 is built from 14 residues. The CDR3 loop is CASSPRPAGYEQYV. Here the CDR3 DNA reads TGCGCCAGCAGCCCCCGCCCTGCGGGATACGAGCAGTACGTC.

The chain links TRBV29-1 to TRBJ2-2; 12 nucleotides agree with TRBD2. This CDR3 contains 18 residues. Looked up from germline, CDR1 is SQVTM and CDR2 is ANQGSEA. Trimming at V came to 0 bases and at J to 5 bases, leaving 10 bases not matched to a gene. CDR3 DNA sequence: TGCAGCGTTGAAGATCCTATGACTAGCGGGGGTGTTACCGGGGAGCTGTTTTTT. Its protein is CSVEDPMTSGGVTGELFF.

The V and J genes are TRBV5-5 and TRBJ2-7, with D possibly matching TRBD1 (6 bases). V gave up 7 bases and J gave up 6 bases, with 11 bases separating them. The CDR3 spans 11 residues. Germline lookup yields CDR1 SGHKS and CDR2 YYEKEE (reference sequence). The CDR3 DNA is TGTGCCAGCGCCAGGGGAACCGAGCAGTACGTC. Translation: CASARGTEQYV.

In this sample, this clonotype turned up a few times. The genes are TRBV7-8 and TRBJ2-3; D possibly corresponds to TRBD2 (7 bases). This CDR3 comprises 16 residues. Germline-derived CDR1 and CDR2 are SGHVS and FQNEAQ. Trimming shortened V by 2 bases and J by 0 bases, and 12 bases separated the two germline ends. The CDR3: CASSLPGGPSTDTQYF. CDR3 DNA: TGTGCCAGCAGCTTACCCGGGGGGCCTAGCACAGATACGCAGTATTTT.

In this sample, this clonotype turned up a few times. The chain employs TRBV20-1 and TRBJ1-2; possibly TRBD1 for D (5 bases). The germline V and J ends were trimmed by 0 bases and 0 bases, with 23 bases remaining between them. This CDR3 is built from 19 residues. Germline CDR1 reads DFQATT; CDR2 reads SNEGSKA (reference sequence). The CDR3 spells CSARDRAGTGPIPNYGYTF. The CDR3 nucleotides are TGCAGTGCTAGAGATCGGGCAGGGACGGGGCCAATTCCTAACTATGGCTACACCTTC.

CDR3 in amino acids: CASSERGPFSSGANVLTF. In DNA form, the CDR3 reads TGTGCCAGCAGTGAAAGGGGGCCCTTCAGCTCTGGGGCCAACGTCCTGACTTTC. The chain carries TRBV6-1 and TRBJ2-6, with 7 bases identical to TRBD1. Germline trimming cut 2 bases from V and 0 bases from J; bases unmatched to any gene: 7. The germline V gene has CDR1 MNHNS and CDR2 SASEGT. The CDR3 loop spans 18 amino acids.

This clonotype was counted between two and nine times. This rearrangement joins TRBV7-6 to TRBJ2-5; D is unclear. Germline CDR1 and CDR2: SGHVS and FNYEAQ. This CDR3 comprises 11 residues. The V and J ends lost 8 bases and 7 bases respectively, with 11 bases between them. Written as DNA, the CDR3 is TGTGCCAGCGTCGGTTTAGGGACCCAGTACTTC. As protein: CASVGLGTQYF.

The CDR3 sequence: CASSQGGQGRKLFF. DNA for the CDR3: TGCGCCAGCAGCCAAGGGGGACAGGGAAGGAAACTGTTTTTT. This chain uses TRBV4-1 with TRBJ1-4; 9 bases are shared with TRBD1. CDR1 and CDR2 (germline): MGHRA, YSYEKL. V lost 1 base and J lost 11; bases outside the gene matches: 5. This CDR3 is 14 amino acids long.

The chain is built from TRBV11-2 and TRBJ1-1; weak D call: TRBD1 (5 bases). V lost 5 bases and J lost 0, with 10 bases in between. Germline values: CDR1 SGHAT, CDR2 FQNNGV. The CDR3 runs to 14 residues. The CDR3 nucleotides read TGTGCCAGCAGCCGGGGGATAATGAACACTGAAGCTTTCTTT. It encodes CASSRGIMNTEAFF.

In its sample, this clonotype was seen many times. The genes are TRBV7-8 and TRBJ2-3; D may be TRBD2 (7 bases). The CDR3 is 16 amino acids. Trimming shortened V by 0 bases and J by 8 bases, and 18 bases separated the two germline ends. Germline V gene sequence: CDR1 SGHVS, CDR2 FQNEAQ. CDR3 sequence: CASSLAVGGGHATQYF. The CDR3 DNA reads TGTGCCAGCAGCTTAGCTGTGGGGGGGGGCCACGCTACGCAGTATTTT.

Of note for this clonotype: One junction end disagrees with the germline gene, perhaps due to a read error. The chain links TRBV7-9 to TRBJ1-3, with a possible D match to TRBD1 (5 bases). Germline V gene lookup returns CDR1 SEHNR and CDR2 FQNEAQ (reference sequence). The CDR3 is 15 residues long. CDR3 region: CVSSRLTGPRNTIYF. CDR3 coding DNA: TGTGTCAGCAGCCGGTTAACGGGGCCGCGAAACACCATATATTTT.

This clonotype has only a few counts. V usage is TRBV7-6 and J usage is TRBJ2-6; 10 bases are shared with TRBD1. V gave up 0 bases and J gave up 1 base; unmatched junction bases: 9. Per the germline V gene, CDR1 is SGHVS and CDR2 is FNYEAQ. CDR3 length equals 20 residues. In DNA, the CDR3 is TGTGCCAGCAGCTTAGCGTTAGGGAGACAGGGGGCGTCTGGGGCCAACGTCCTGACTTTC. It specifies CASSLALGRQGASGANVLTF.

This clonotype was seen a few times. This sequence joins TRBV19 and TRBJ2-3; no clear D. V dropped 1 base and J dropped 2 bases, with 13 bases sitting between them. The CDR3 covers 16 residues. The germline V gene has CDR1 LNHDA and CDR2 SQIVND (reference sequence). As DNA, the CDR3 is TGTGCCAGTAGTATAGTCTTCTCCTACCTCACAGATACGCAGTATTTT. Translated, it gives CASSIVFSYLTDTQYF.

The chain recombines TRBV6-5 with TRBJ1-1; 8 bases are a match to TRBD1. V shed 10 bases, J shed 0 bases, and the junction held 10 bases outside the gene matches. Looked up from germline, CDR1 is MNHEY and CDR2 is SVGAGI. The CDR3 extends over 15 amino acids. The CDR3 nucleotides are TGTGCCACACATCCGGACAGGGCCTTGAACACTGAAGCTTTCTTT. The encoded protein is CATHPDRALNTEAFF.

This clonotype has just a few counts. V is TRBV18 and J is TRBJ2-7; D may correspond to TRBD1 or TRBD2 (6 bases each). The V gene's germline CDR1 is KGHSH and CDR2 LQKENI. The CDR3 consists of 13 residues. The germline V and J ends were trimmed by 4 bases and 6 bases, with 13 bases remaining between them. CDR3 DNA sequence: TGTGCCAGCTCACTCGGAGGGGGGTTCGAGCAGTACTTC. Protein product: CASSLGGGFEQYF.

This chain uses TRBV5-1 with TRBJ2-3; D not resolved. CDR1 and CDR2 from the germline V gene are SGHRS and YFSETQ. This CDR3 contains 12 residues. V was shortened by 4 bases and J by 2 bases, with 5 bases between the two germline ends. CDR3 coding DNA: TGCGCCAGCAGCCGGTTCACAGATACGCAGTATTTT. It codes for CASSRFTDTQYF.

The gene calls are TRBV7-9 and TRBJ1-1; no clear D gene. The CDR3 loop spans 16 amino acids. V lost 2 bases, J lost 1 base, and 14 bases lay in between. The germline CDR1 and CDR2 sequences are SEHNR and FQNEAQ (reference sequence). The CDR3 sequence: CASSLSRLKGNTEAFF. CDR3 nucleotide sequence: TGTGCCAGCAGCTTAAGCCGCCTGAAAGGGAACACTGAAGCTTTCTTT.

The J gene is TRBJ2-5, the V gene TRBV4-2, with 11 positions matching TRBD2. With 3 bases clipped from V and 1 base from J, the junction kept 7 bases outside the gene matches. This CDR3 has 17 residues. The germline V gene has CDR1 LGHNA and CDR2 YNFKEQ. The chain's CDR3 is CASSHDPGTSGQETQYF. DNA of the CDR3: TGTGCCAGCAGCCATGATCCCGGGACTAGCGGCCAAGAGACCCAGTACTTC.

The CDR3 protein is CASSSLTSTIYNEQFF. CDR3 nucleotides: TGTGCCAGCAGCTCCTTGACTAGCACGATTTACAATGAGCAGTTCTTC. The chain has TRBV7-9 and TRBJ2-1; 7 bases are shared with TRBD2. Germline CDR1 reads SEHNR; CDR2 reads FQNEAQ (reference sequence). The CDR3 length is 16 residues. The junction had 10 bases not matched to a gene; V was cut back by 4 bases and J by 4 bases. The full variable domain, its missing parts supplied by reference TRBV7-9 and TRBJ2-1, is DTGVSQNPRHKITKRGQNVTFRCDPISEHNRLYWYRQTLGQGPEFLTYFQNEAQLEKSRLLSDRFSAERPKGSFSTLEIQRTEQGDSAMYLCASSSLTSTIYNEQFFGPGTRLTVL.

This clonotype was seen a few times. The CDR3 DNA sequence: TGTGCCAGCAGCCCGGACAGGGCGAGGGGCTACACCTTC. Amino acids: CASSPDRARGYTF. This sequence joins TRBV6-5 and TRBJ1-2, with 8 bases that match TRBD1. Unmatched junction bases numbered 8, after V lost 6 bases and J lost 8 bases. The CDR3 is 13 residues long. CDR1 and CDR2 (germline): MNHEY, SVGAGI.

This clonotype was seen many times. The rearrangement links TRBV12-3 or TRBV12-4 to TRBJ1-5; tentatively, D is TRBD1 (5 bases). The CDR3 has 15 residues. The V and J ends lost 1 base and 6 bases respectively, with 13 bases between them. CDR3 DNA sequence: TGTGCCAGCAGTTTAGAGGGGCACGTAGGTCAGCCCCAGCATTTT. Encoded protein: CASSLEGHVGQPQHF.

Only one count was recorded for this clonotype. A much larger clone differs from this one at a single base, so this may be a read error. The V gene is TRBV4-1, the J gene TRBJ1-2; D is possibly TRBD1 (5 bases). This CDR3 contains 16 residues. CDR1 and CDR2 (germline): MGHRA, YSYEKL. The CDR3 loop is CASSQDSAGISYGYSF. The CDR3, as DNA: TGCGCCAGCAGCCAAGATTCCGCAGGGATCAGCTATGGCTACTCCTTC.

As DNA, the CDR3 is TGTGCCAGCAGTCCGAAGGAGAACACTGAAGCTTTCTTT. The encoded protein is CASSPKENTEAFF. The genes are TRBV12-3 or TRBV12-4 and TRBJ1-1; D gene uncertain. The CDR3 length is 13 residues. V was cut by 5 bases and J by 1 base, with 8 bases left in between.

In this sample, this clonotype turned up a few times. J is TRBJ2-3 and V is TRBV12-3 or TRBV12-4; TRBD2 agrees at 7 bases. V shed 6 bases and J 6 bases; nucleotides not matched to a gene: 9. The CDR3 runs 14 residues. CDR3 residues: CASSLTSFTDTQYF. In DNA form, the CDR3 reads TGTGCCAGCAGCCTGACTAGCTTTACGGATACGCAGTATTTT.